The 26 T cell receptor beta chains below all came from one sample that was sequenced in a study of tumor-infiltrating lymphocytes in primary liver carcinoma (dated by TCRdb to the late 2010s). The sample was run on an Illumina HiSeq 2500. A constant-region primer and ProtoScript II reverse transcriptase were used to reverse-transcribe TCRbeta-specific cDNA from roughly 0.55 ug total RNA. Construction of the TCRbeta libraries relied on three nested rounds of multiplex PCR, following a slightly modified ARM-PCR procedure. Each of the first two PCR rounds ran for approximately 10 cycles and used multiplex TRBV1-TRBV30 forward primers together with a Cbeta reverse primer. TCRdb itself trimmed the public reads at Q25 with fastp, ran MiXCR and retained productive beta chains. All rows with the same CDR3 protein become a single entry with the most common DNA and genes. The sample data list hundreds of thousands of distinct CDR3 sequences, and about three fifths of these were observed just once. The ten top clones hold 15% to 20% of the sample.

TRIzol reagent was used to extract blood RNA from unsorted whole blood, while the DNeasy Blood & Tissue kit provided the germline DNA. The sequenced sample consisted of peripheral blood. The origin of the receptors is a woman aged 25-40 years with primary liver carcinoma and hepatitis B virus infection.

This chain links TRBV7-9 with TRBJ2-5; D is perhaps TRBD2 (7 bases). Trimming cost V 4 bases and J 11 bases, with 23 bases left between them. In germline, CDR1 is SEHNR, CDR2 FQNEAQ (reference sequence). The CDR3 runs 15 residues. The CDR3: CASSSESRGGEIQYF. CDR3 sequence (DNA): TGTGCCAGCAGCTCAGAGAGCAGAGGGGGGGAGATACAGTACTTC.

The rearrangement joins TRBV4-1 to TRBJ1-5; no clear D gene. Trimming shortened V by 0 bases and J by 7 bases, and 13 bases separated the two germline ends. Germline CDR1 reads MGHRA; CDR2 reads YSYEKL. This CDR3 comprises 15 residues. The DNA of the CDR3 is TGCGCCAGCAGCCAAGAGGAGTGCAGAGGCCAGCCCCAGCATTTT. Its protein product is CASSQEECRGQPQHF.

At least ten counts were recorded for this clonotype. V is TRBV29-1 and J is TRBJ2-3; D call uncertain. The CDR3 totals 12 residues. V lost 1 base and J lost 6, with 8 bases in between. The germline V gene encodes CDR1 SQVTM and CDR2 ANQGSEA. The CDR3, as DNA: TGCAGCGTTGAAGTTGTGGGGGATACGCAGTATTTT. It yields the protein CSVEVVGDTQYF.

V and J are TRBV5-6 and TRBJ2-5, with a tentative D call TRBD2 (5 bases). The V gene's germline CDR1 is SGHDT and CDR2 YYEEEE. CDR3 length equals 15 residues. Deletions cut 0 bases from V and 0 bases from J, with 9 bases between. CDR3 nucleotides: TGTGCCAGCAGCTTGGTTTCGGGAAACCAAGAGACCCAGTACTTC. Encoded protein: CASSLVSGNQETQYF.

Note on this clonotype: This may stem from a read error, because a much larger clone lies one nucleotide away. In DNA form, the CDR3 reads TGCGTCAGCAGCCAAGATCCCGGGACAGGGGTCGAGCAGTACTTC. It specifies CVSSQDPGTGVEQYF. The chain has TRBV4-1 and TRBJ2-7; the match to TRBD1 covers 10 bases. This CDR3 contains 15 residues. Germline-derived CDR1 and CDR2 are MGHRA and YSYEKL.

As concerns this clonotype: No conserved phenylalanine or tryptophan ends this CDR3, so it is likely a read error. This chain uses TRBV29-1 with TRBJ2-7, with D perhaps matching TRBD2 (6 bases). This CDR3 spans 12 amino acids. The V and J ends lost 4 bases and 6 bases respectively, with 13 bases between them. Germline V gene lookup returns CDR1 SQVTM and CDR2 ANQGSEA. Here the CDR3 reads CSVVEGGREQYL. The CDR3 region has the DNA TGCAGCGTTGTGGAGGGTGGACGCGAGCAGTACTTA.

Many counts were recorded for this clonotype. At one boundary the junction diverges from the germline segment, which might be a read error. V gene TRBV5-1 combines with J gene TRBJ2-7; D is perhaps TRBD1 or TRBD2 (7 bases each). CDR1 and CDR2 (germline): SGHRS, YFSETQ. This CDR3 has 12 residues. For the CDR3, the DNA is TGTGCCAGCTCAGGGGGGGGCTACGAGCAGTACTTC. It translates to CASSGGGYEQYF.

Details on this clonotype: This may be a read error: a much more frequent sequence differs by one nucleotide. The V gene is TRBV4-1, the J gene TRBJ2-7; D is possibly TRBD1 (6 bases). Trimming pared 4 bases from V and 5 bases from J, leaving 12 bases between. The germline gives CDR1 MGHRA, CDR2 YSYEKL. The CDR3 spans 13 residues. CDR3 DNA: TGCGCCAGCAGCCCACAGGGCGGCAACGAGCAGTACTTC. Translating it yields CASSPQGGNEQYF.

This clonotype was observed a single time. Compared with germline, one end of the junction differs, possibly owing to a read error. V and J are TRBV12-3 or TRBV12-4 and TRBJ2-3; the D is unclear. The CDR3 consists of 12 residues. The CDR3 here is CARSSSTDTQYF. Written as DNA, the CDR3 is TGTGCCAGAAGTTCTTCCACAGATACGCAGTATTTT.

V gene TRBV7-8 combines with J gene TRBJ2-3, with 8 bases aligning to TRBD2. This CDR3 has 14 residues. V shed 8 bases and J 2 bases; nucleotides not matched to a gene: 6. Looked up from germline, CDR1 is SGHVS and CDR2 is FQNEAQ. CDR3 DNA sequence: TGTGCCAGCGGCCTTAGCGGGATCACAGATACGCAGTATTTT. It is translated as CASGLSGITDTQYF.

The sample holds many counts of this clonotype. V and J are TRBV4-2 and TRBJ2-1; D is ambiguous. The CDR3 is made up of 16 amino acids. The germline V gene encodes CDR1 LGHNA and CDR2 YNFKEQ. V was trimmed by 4 bases and J by 0 bases, leaving 13 bases between them. The CDR3 coding sequence is TGTGCCAGCAGCCCCCCCTCGGGTGGCTCCTACAATGAGCAGTTCTTC. Residues: CASSPPSGGSYNEQFF.

This clonotype was found a few times. The V call is TRBV4-1, the J call TRBJ1-1, with TRBD1 identical over 8 bases. CDR3 size: 17 residues. Germline V gene data show CDR1 as MGHRA and CDR2 as YSYEKL. J was trimmed by 0 bases and V by 4 bases; bases with no gene match: 10. CDR3 nucleotides: TGCGCCAGCAGCCGTCTTCCCGGGACAGGTGTGAACACTGAAGCTTTCTTT. Translating gives CASSRLPGTGVNTEAFF.

As to this clonotype: A junction boundary mismatches the germline segment, possibly from a read error. V and J are TRBV11-2 and TRBJ2-1; D uncertain. The CDR3 sequence is 11 residues long. Germline assignment: CDR1 SGHAT and CDR2 FQNNGV. CDR3 region: CASCLGNDQFF. CDR3 nucleotide sequence: TGTGCCAGCTGCTTAGGGAACGATCAGTTCTTC.

V usage is TRBV6-6 and J usage is TRBJ2-3, with D perhaps TRBD1 (5 bases). The ends were cut back, 2 bases at V and 0 bases at J, with 21 bases in the middle. Germline lookup yields CDR1 MNHNY and CDR2 SVGAGI (reference sequence). The length of the CDR3 is 19 residues. Here the CDR3 DNA reads TGTGCCAGCAGTTACACCCACTTAAGCAGGGTGACTAGCACAGATACGCAGTATTTT. It translates to CASSYTHLSRVTSTDTQYF.

Of note for this clonotype: Possible read error: a much larger clone is one base away. The genes are TRBV12-3 or TRBV12-4 and TRBJ2-7, with D tentatively TRBD2 (6 bases). The CDR3 totals 11 residues. V shed 8 bases and J shed 7 bases, with 12 bases lying between them. DNA of the CDR3: TGTGCCAGCGGTTACAGCGGGGAGCAGTACTTC. It encodes CASGYSGEQYF.

The chain combines TRBV6-6 with TRBJ1-1; the D gene is possibly TRBD1 (5 bases). Germline V CDR1 and CDR2: MNHNY, SVGAGI (reference sequence). V was cut by 6 bases and J by 4 bases, with 12 bases left in between. This CDR3 has 13 amino acids. In DNA form, the CDR3 reads TGTGCCAGCAGACGTACCGGGACCACTGAAGCTTTCTTT. Its protein is CASRRTGTTEAFF.

Notes on this clonotype: One end of the junction varies from germline; a read error may be responsible. This chain links TRBV6-6 with TRBJ1-4, with TRBD1 matching 8 bases. The CDR3 is made up of 15 amino acids. Per the germline V gene, CDR1 is MNHNY and CDR2 is SVGAGI (reference sequence). The CDR3 DNA is TGTGCCAACAGTTACTATGGACAGGGCGGTGAAAAACTGTTTTTT. This sequence encodes CANSYYGQGGEKLFF.

This clonotype was detected only a few times. The chain couples TRBV28 to TRBJ2-1; 9 bases are shared with TRBD1. The ends lost 7 bases at V and 2 bases at J; junction bases unmatched: 12. Germline V gene sequence: CDR1 MDHEN, CDR2 SYDVKM. The CDR3 loop spans 17 amino acids. Here the CDR3 DNA reads TGTGCCAGCAACGACATTACCGGGACAGGGCCCTACAATGAGCAGTTCTTC. Its protein product is CASNDITGTGPYNEQFF.

The chain is built from TRBV6-2 or TRBV6-3 and TRBJ2-3; D possibly uses TRBD1 or TRBD2 (7 bases each). V was shortened by 8 bases and J by 4 bases, with 19 bases between the two germline ends. The length of the CDR3 is 15 residues. Per the germline V gene, CDR1 is MNHEY and CDR2 is SVGEGT. The CDR3 loop reads CASGRRQGGSDTQYF. CDR3 coding DNA: TGTGCCAGCGGACGGCGGCAGGGGGGGTCAGATACGCAGTATTTT.

The rearrangement joins TRBV5-1 to TRBJ2-3; D is undetermined. V was trimmed by 4 bases and J by 2 bases, leaving 11 bases between them. From germline, CDR1 is SGHRS and CDR2 YFSETQ. This CDR3 spans 14 amino acids. This CDR3 reads CASSILAVTDTQYF. The CDR3 DNA is TGCGCCAGCAGCATACTGGCAGTCACAGATACGCAGTATTTT.

Remarks on this clonotype: Germline and junction disagree at one end, which may indicate a read error. The CDR3 sequence: CASSQDLAGGREHYF. Here the CDR3 DNA reads TGCGCCAGCAGCCAAGACCTGGCGGGAGGGCGCGAGCACTACTTC. The chain is built from TRBV4-1 and TRBJ2-7; 9 positions agree with TRBD2. CDR3 length: 15 amino acids. Per the germline V gene, CDR1 is MGHRA and CDR2 is YSYEKL.

This clonotype has at least ten counts. The CDR3 bases are TGTGCCAGCAGTTACTCTCCTAATGAAAAACTGTTTTTT. Encoded protein: CASSYSPNEKLFF. The chain has TRBV6-5 and TRBJ1-4; D not certain. The V end lost 0 bases, the J end lost 3 bases, and 2 bases lay between the germline ends. Per germline, CDR1 MNHEY and CDR2 SVGAGI. The CDR3 spans 13 residues.

The chain uses TRBV29-1 and TRBJ1-2, with D uncertain. The V gene's germline CDR1 is SQVTM and CDR2 ANQGSEA. V lost 1 base, J lost 7 bases, and 19 bases lay in between. CDR3 length: 15 residues. CDR3 bases: TGCAGCGTTGAAGTGGGGAACAGCGTTTGGGCTGGCTACACCTTC. As protein: CSVEVGNSVWAGYTF.

V and J are TRBV7-9 and TRBJ2-1; the D gene is possibly TRBD2 (6 bases). Germline V gene data show CDR1 as SEHNR and CDR2 as FQNEAQ (reference sequence). The CDR3 sequence is 16 residues long. With 5 bases removed from V and 7 bases from J, the gap between germline ends came to 21 bases. The CDR3 spells CASSPHQGGNGNEQFF. In nucleotides, the CDR3 is TGTGCCAGCAGCCCCCATCAGGGCGGGAACGGAAATGAGCAGTTCTTC.

The rearrangement links TRBV7-9 to TRBJ1-5; D is unclear. The germline V gene has CDR1 SEHNR and CDR2 FQNEAQ (reference sequence). Trimming stripped 7 bases from V and 5 bases from J, with 18 bases between. The CDR3 spans 15 residues. The DNA of the CDR3 is TGTGCCAGCACCCCTAGTGAGCAGCCCGATCAGCCCCAGCATTTT. It translates to CASTPSEQPDQPQHF.

Notes on this clonotype: One base away lies a much larger clone, so this may be a sequencing read error. V is TRBV29-1 and J is TRBJ1-1; 7 bases align to TRBD1. Looked up from germline, CDR1 is SQVTM and CDR2 is ANQGSEA. This CDR3 spans 13 amino acids. Here the CDR3 reads CSVGRQGWTEVFF. CDR3 nucleotides: TGCAGCGTTGGAAGACAGGGTTGGACTGAAGTTTTCTTT.